The 20 T cell receptor beta chains listed next were all sequenced from one sample in a study of blood T cell repertoires in COVID-19 (TCRdb year 2020). The method behind the library was the immunoSEQ multiplex PCR assay. As stored in TCRdb, this immuneACCESS dataset retains in-frame rearrangements with V and J assigned. A fraction of the clones does not appear; measured against another copy, unresolved V genes explain less than half of the discrepancy, and the remainder lacks a known reason. The sample table holds almost 250,000 clones, of which more than 85% were seen once. The ten largest make up approximately 4.1% of the sample. Sequences were obtained from PBMCs or T cells enriched from blood (not recorded which). These receptors were taken from a woman in her twenties or thirties who had recovered from COVID-19.

CDR3: CASSLVRGPVGFATEAFF. The CDR3 bases are TGTGCCAGCAGCTTGGTCAGGGGGCCGGTGGGGTTTGCGACTGAAGCTTTCTTT. The chain combines TRBV5-6 with TRBJ1-1; 8 bases line up with TRBD1. V was clipped by 0 bases and J by 5 bases; unmatched bases: 15. This CDR3 comprises 18 residues. CDR1 SGHDT and CDR2 YYEEEE come from the germline V gene.

The rearrangement uses TRBV7-2 and TRBJ2-1, with 11 bases matching TRBD1. From germline, CDR1 is SGHTA and CDR2 FQGNSA. The CDR3 is made up of 15 amino acids. V was pared by 5 bases and J by 8 bases, with 8 bases of the junction left unmatched. CDR3 region: CASSLDRGRIYEQFF. Here the CDR3 DNA reads TGTGCCAGCAGCCTGGACAGGGGGCGTATCTATGAGCAGTTCTTC. The complete variable domain, with remaining parts taken from reference TRBV7-2 and TRBJ2-1, reads GAGVSQSPSNKVTEKGKDVELRCDPISGHTALYWYRQSLGQGLEFLIYFQGNSAPDKSGLPSDRFSAERTGGSVSTLTIQRTQQEDSAVYLCASSLDRGRIYEQFFGPGTRLTVL.

Here the CDR3 DNA reads TGTGCCAGCAGCGCCTTGGGCAGAACCGGAGATACGCAGTATTTT. This encodes CASSALGRTGDTQYF. J is TRBJ2-3 and V is TRBV7-2; D uncertain. This CDR3 contains 15 residues. CDR1 is SGHTA and CDR2 is FQGNSA in the germline V gene. Trimming cost V 5 bases and J 5 bases, with 17 bases left between them.

CDR3 DNA: TGTGCCAGCAGCGTAGCGGGGCGGGAGTGGGAGACCCAGTACTTC. This gives the protein CASSVAGREWETQYF. This rearrangement joins TRBV9 to TRBJ2-5; 7 bases map to TRBD2. With 0 bases clipped from V and 5 bases from J, the junction kept 7 bases outside the gene matches. The germline gives CDR1 SGDLS, CDR2 YYNGEE. The length of the CDR3 is 15 residues.

The chain uses TRBV6-2 or TRBV6-3 and TRBJ2-7, with 14 bases lining up with TRBD2. Trimming cost V 2 bases and J 4 bases; bases outside gene matches: 13. Per germline, CDR1 MNHEY and CDR2 SVGEGT. This CDR3 has 19 amino acids. CDR3 sequence (DNA): TGTGCCAGCAGTTACACCCCAAGACTAGCGGGAGGGCCTATGTACGAGCAGTACTTC. Protein sequence: CASSYTPRLAGGPMYEQYF.

The chain has TRBV6-5 and TRBJ1-1; D gene uncertain. Trimming cost V 7 bases and J 6 bases, with 21 bases left between them. The CDR3 is 15 residues long. Looked up from germline, CDR1 is MNHEY and CDR2 is SVGAGI. This CDR3 is CASIDVNRRTAEAFF. The CDR3 nucleotides are TGTGCCAGCATCGATGTCAACAGACGAACGGCTGAAGCTTTCTTT.

This sequence joins TRBV2 and TRBJ1-5; no clear D gene. Germline V gives CDR1 SNHLY, CDR2 FYNNEI. The CDR3 covers 14 residues. V was pared by 5 bases and J by 2 bases, with 10 bases between. The CDR3 spells CASSPGNRNQPQHF. In DNA, the CDR3 is TGTGCCAGCAGTCCGGGGAATCGCAATCAGCCCCAGCATTTT.

The genes are TRBV4-1 and TRBJ2-5; 7 bases line up with TRBD2. V lost 2 bases, J lost 4 bases, and 4 bases stayed unmatched. Germline values: CDR1 MGHRA, CDR2 YSYEKL. The CDR3 consists of 14 residues. CDR3 coding DNA: TGCGCCAGCAGCCAATTAGGGGAGGGAGAGACCCAGTACTTC. Its protein is CASSQLGEGETQYF.

V and J are TRBV6-2 or TRBV6-3 and TRBJ1-2; maybe TRBD1 (6 bases). The CDR3 is 16 residues long. From germline, CDR1 is MNHEY and CDR2 SVGEGT. The germline V and J ends were trimmed by 7 bases and 0 bases, with 18 bases remaining between them. CDR3 DNA: TGTGCCAGCACCCCAACCGCGGACAGATCTAACTATGGCTACACCTTC. Amino acids: CASTPTADRSNYGYTF.

The V and J genes are TRBV4-3 and TRBJ1-2, with a weak D call TRBD1 (5 bases). Trimming cost V 1 base and J 6 bases, with 15 bases left between them. Germline V gene data show CDR1 as LGHNA and CDR2 as YSLEER. The length of the CDR3 is 15 residues. The CDR3 sequence: CASSQVQGRVNGYTF. The CDR3 DNA reads TGCGCCAGCAGCCAAGTGCAGGGAAGGGTAAATGGCTACACCTTC.

The chain has TRBV19 and TRBJ1-2; 10 positions agree with TRBD1. Germline values: CDR1 LNHDA, CDR2 SQIVND (reference sequence). This CDR3 contains 16 residues. Trimming took 4 bases from V and 1 from J; bases not matched to a gene: 6. CDR3 coding DNA: TGTGCCAGTAGTACTGCCGGGACAGGGGTTAACTATGGCTACACCTTC. This codes for CASSTAGTGVNYGYTF.

The CDR3 bases are TGTGCCAGCTCACCCCTAGGAAATAATGAGCAGTTCTTC. Protein: CASSPLGNNEQFF. The V call is TRBV18, the J call TRBJ2-1, with D uncertain. Germline lookup yields CDR1 KGHSH and CDR2 LQKENI. The CDR3 is made up of 13 amino acids. The V end was cut by 3 bases, the J end by 7 bases, with 10 bases between. Looking up the rest from reference TRBV18 and TRBJ2-1 gives the full variable domain: NAGVMQNPRHLVRRRGQEARLRCSPMKGHSHVYWYRQLPEEGLKFMVYLQKENIIDESGMPKERFSAEFPKEGPSILRIQQVVRGDSAAYFCASSPLGNNEQFFGPGTRLTVL.

V and J are TRBV25-1 and TRBJ2-7; 10 bases are shared with TRBD2. The CDR3 is 13 amino acids. V shed 6 bases and J 1 base; nucleotides not matched to a gene: 0. Germline CDR1 is MGHDK and CDR2 is SYGVNS. CDR3 residues: CASRLAGSYEQYF. The CDR3 DNA is TGTGCCAGCAGACTAGCGGGGTCCTACGAGCAGTACTTC.

The chain combines TRBV11-2 with TRBJ2-7, with 12 bases that match TRBD2. V shed 3 bases and J 2 bases; nucleotides not matched to a gene: 5. Germline-derived CDR1 and CDR2 are SGHAT and FQNNGV. This CDR3 contains 16 residues. In nucleotides, the CDR3 is TGTGCCAGCAGCTTGGACGGACTAGCGGGACCCTACGAGCAGTACTTC. Its translation: CASSLDGLAGPYEQYF.

The chain employs TRBV5-4 and TRBJ2-1, with 8 bases fitting TRBD2. CDR3 length: 15 residues. Unmatched junction bases numbered 4, after V lost 4 bases and J lost 1 base. The germline V gene encodes CDR1 SGHNT and CDR2 YYREEE (reference sequence). The CDR3 loop is CASSLSGASYNEQFF. The DNA of the CDR3 is TGTGCCAGCAGCCTTAGCGGGGCTTCCTACAATGAGCAGTTCTTC.

This clone was seen just once. The chain recombines TRBV18 with TRBJ2-7; 7 bases line up with TRBD1. The CDR3 has 16 amino acids. Trimming cost V 3 bases and J 3 bases; bases outside gene matches: 11. The germline V gene encodes CDR1 KGHSH and CDR2 LQKENI. The CDR3 is CASSPSGQGVGYEQYF. The CDR3 DNA is TGTGCCAGCTCACCGTCAGGTCAGGGGGTAGGCTACGAGCAGTACTTC.

The rearrangement links TRBV29-1 to TRBJ1-4, with 7 bases aligning to TRBD1. The germline V gene encodes CDR1 SQVTM and CDR2 ANQGSEA. CDR3 length: 15 residues. Trimming removed 5 bases from V and 1 base from J; junction bases left unmatched: 7. CDR3 nucleotide sequence: TGCAGCGTTCGCAGGGGGGTAGGAACTAATGAAAAACTGTTTTTT. This codes for CSVRRGVGTNEKLFF.

J is TRBJ1-1 and V is TRBV18, with TRBD1 identical over 9 bases. The germline gives CDR1 KGHSH, CDR2 LQKENI. The CDR3 covers 16 residues. Unmatched junction bases numbered 10, after V lost 3 bases and J lost 5 bases. The CDR3 DNA is TGTGCCAGCTCACCGCAGGAGACAGGGGGGCGGACTGAAGCTTTCTTT. Encoded protein: CASSPQETGGRTEAFF. Full variable domain (rest looked up from reference TRBV18 and TRBJ1-1): NAGVMQNPRHLVRRRGQEARLRCSPMKGHSHVYWYRQLPEEGLKFMVYLQKENIIDESGMPKERFSAEFPKEGPSILRIQQVVRGDSAAYFCASSPQETGGRTEAFFGQGTRLTVV.

The chain uses TRBV19 and TRBJ2-1; the match to TRBD1 covers 8 bases. J gave up 4 bases and V 6 bases, and 8 bases lay outside the gene matches. This CDR3 is built from 15 residues. The germline V gene has CDR1 LNHDA and CDR2 SQIVND (reference sequence). CDR3 loop: CASSTTGAGYNEQFF. CDR3 sequence (DNA): TGTGCCAGTAGCACGACAGGGGCCGGATACAATGAGCAGTTCTTC.

CDR3 region: CASSPRRRSSYEQYF. The CDR3 nucleotides read TGTGCCAGCAGCCCCCGAAGACGGAGCTCCTACGAGCAGTACTTC. The gene calls are TRBV11-2 and TRBJ2-7; D ambiguous. V was clipped by 5 bases and J by 0 bases, with 14 bases between them. The CDR3 covers 15 residues. Germline CDR1 SGHAT, CDR2 FQNNGV.